The 10 T cell receptor beta chains reported below all come from one sample, sequenced in a study of CD8+ T cells in alopecia areata (dated by TCRdb to 2016 to 2019). This specimen's time point label, interpreted: 20 to 30 weeks on oral tofacitinib. The sample's treatment or condition, from its label and the paper: oral pan-JAK inhibitor, 5-10 mg twice daily. Preparation of the library involved the immunoSEQ multiplex PCR assay. RNA was extracted from all samples and reverse transcribed into cDNA as template for TCR sequencing. In TCRdb, the immuneACCESS table is reduced to in-frame sequences with V and J assigned. These tables do not hold every clone; where another copy was compared, an unresolved V gene accounts for under half, and the others remain unexplained. Present in this sample are some 200,000 clones, 58% of which were seen just once. The top ten constitute under 7% of the sample. Sequences were derived from CD4+ T cells sorted from blood, sampled at week 24, from a patient treated with tofacitinib. These receptors all stem from a human donor with alopecia areata.

The V and J genes are TRBV4-1 and TRBJ1-5; 8 nucleotides line up with TRBD1. Per the germline V gene, CDR1 is MGHRA and CDR2 is YSYEKL. Trimming at V came to 1 base and at J to 4 bases, leaving 0 bases not matched to a gene. This CDR3 is 14 amino acids long. DNA of the CDR3: TGCGCCAGCAGCCAAGGACAGGGGAATCAGCCCCAGCATTTT. Protein: CASSQGQGNQPQHF.

The J gene is TRBJ1-1, the V gene TRBV6-6; D might be TRBD1 (6 bases). The V end lost 11 bases, the J end lost 0 bases, and 13 bases lay between the germline ends. There are 13 residues in the CDR3. Germline V CDR1 and CDR2: MNHNY, SVGAGI (reference sequence). In DNA form, the CDR3 reads TGTGCCGCCCAACAGGGACTGAACACTGAAGCTTTCTTT. It yields the protein CAAQQGLNTEAFF.

CDR3 nucleotides: TGTGCCAGCAGCTTAGCGCGACAGCTCCAACAGGGCTACACCTTC. As protein: CASSLARQLQQGYTF. V gene TRBV7-9 combines with J gene TRBJ1-2; D is perhaps TRBD1 (5 bases). The CDR3 is 15 residues long. The V and J ends lost 0 bases and 8 bases respectively, with 16 bases between them. Germline loops: CDR1 SEHNR, CDR2 FQNEAQ (reference sequence).

This clone appeared a few times. The chain combines TRBV4-3 with TRBJ1-4, with D hard to call. Germline CDR1 reads LGHNA; CDR2 reads YSLEER. V was cut by 3 bases and J by 9 bases, with 17 bases left in between. The CDR3 spans 15 residues. The CDR3 loop is CASSHVSGFEQKLFF. The CDR3 nucleotides read TGCGCCAGCAGCCATGTGAGCGGATTCGAGCAAAAACTGTTTTTT.

This clone was found a few times. The rearrangement uses TRBV10-3 and TRBJ2-7; 9 bases agree with TRBD2. V dropped 10 bases and J dropped 3; count of bases not matched to a gene: 10. Germline V lookup: CDR1 ENHRY, CDR2 SYGVKD. CDR3 size: 14 residues. CDR3 sequence reads: CATTGPSGVYEQYF. The CDR3 DNA reads as TGTGCCACCACGGGGCCTAGCGGGGTCTACGAGCAGTACTTC.

The chain links TRBV10-3 to TRBJ2-7, with 8 bases fitting TRBD2. Germline values: CDR1 ENHRY, CDR2 SYGVKD. This CDR3 region has 14 residues. Trimming cost V 10 bases and J 5 bases; bases outside gene matches: 13. CDR3 bases: TGTGCCACTGAAACCAGCGGGAGTACCGACGAGCAGTACTTC. Its protein product is CATETSGSTDEQYF.

The V gene is TRBV7-2, the J gene TRBJ1-5; 9 bases match TRBD1. Germline V CDR1 and CDR2: SGHTA, FQGNSA. The J segment lost 5 bases and the V segment lost 5 bases, leaving 7 bases of the junction unmatched. This CDR3 is built from 15 residues. CDR3 protein: CASSPTGTGHQPQHF. The CDR3 DNA reads as TGTGCCAGCAGCCCTACCGGGACAGGGCATCAGCCCCAGCATTTT. The whole variable domain, remainder taken from reference TRBV7-2 and TRBJ1-5, is GAGVSQSPSNKVTEKGKDVELRCDPISGHTALYWYRQSLGQGLEFLIYFQGNSAPDKSGLPSDRFSAERTGGSVSTLTIQRTQQEDSAVYLCASSPTGTGHQPQHFGDGTRLSIL.

The chain employs TRBV9 and TRBJ2-5; 10 bases match TRBD2. This CDR3 spans 14 amino acids. V trimming: 3 bases; J trimming: 3 bases; junction bases outside the gene matches: 2. Germline values: CDR1 SGDLS, CDR2 YYNGEE. The CDR3 DNA follows: TGTGCCAGCAGCGCCGGACTAGCGGAAGAGACCCAGTACTTC. It is translated as CASSAGLAEETQYF. Together with reference TRBV9 and TRBJ2-5, the CDR3 gives the full variable domain: DSGVTQTPKHLITATGQRVTLRCSPRSGDLSVYWYQQSLDQGLQFLIQYYNGEERAKGNILERFSAQQFPDLHSELNLSSLELGDSALYFCASSAGLAEETQYFGPGTRLLVL.

The chain carries TRBV5-1 and TRBJ2-2, with 8 nucleotides matching TRBD1. Germline trimming cut 1 base from V and 5 bases from J; bases unmatched to any gene: 7. CDR1 is SGHRS, CDR2 YFSETQ, per germline. The CDR3 consists of 16 residues. The CDR3 bases are TGCGCCAGCAGCTTGTCGCAGGGGGCGAGGACCGGGGAGCTGTTTTTT. This gives the protein CASSLSQGARTGELFF.

This clone was detected only a few times. This chain joins TRBV18 and TRBJ1-3, with TRBD1 matching 10 bases. Germline V CDR1 and CDR2: KGHSH, LQKENI. V lost 3 bases, J lost 4 bases, and 6 bases stayed unmatched. The CDR3 has 16 residues. DNA of the CDR3: TGTGCCAGCTCACCGCGACAGGGGGCTTCGGGAAACACCATATATTTT. It specifies CASSPRQGASGNTIYF. The variable domain in full, completed from reference TRBV18 and TRBJ1-3, reads NAGVMQNPRHLVRRRGQEARLRCSPMKGHSHVYWYRQLPEEGLKFMVYLQKENIIDESGMPKERFSAEFPKEGPSILRIQQVVRGDSAAYFCASSPRQGASGNTIYFGEGSWLTVV.